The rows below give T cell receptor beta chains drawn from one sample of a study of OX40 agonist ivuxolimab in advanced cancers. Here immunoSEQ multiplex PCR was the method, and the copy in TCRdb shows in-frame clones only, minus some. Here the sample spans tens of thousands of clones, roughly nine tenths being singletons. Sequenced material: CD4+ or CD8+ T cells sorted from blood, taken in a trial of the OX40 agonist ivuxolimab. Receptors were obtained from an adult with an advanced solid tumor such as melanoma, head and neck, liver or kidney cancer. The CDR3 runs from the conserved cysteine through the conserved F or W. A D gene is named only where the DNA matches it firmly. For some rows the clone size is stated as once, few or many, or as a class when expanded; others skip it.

CDR3nt: TGTGCCAGCAGCGCAAACAGGGGGCTTAATGAAAAACTGTTTTTT
CDR3aa: CASSANRGLNEKLFF
abundance: few
j_gene: TRBJ1-4
v_gene: TRBV5-4
d_gene: TRBD1

CDR3nt: TGTGCCAGCAGACCAGGCATAAACACCGGGGAGCTGTTTTTT
CDR3aa: CASRPGINTGELFF
abundance: NA
j_gene: TRBJ2-2
v_gene: TRBV14
d_gene: NA

CDR3nt: TGTGCCAGCTCACCCGTGGCGGGCGACTCTGGAAACACCATATATTTT
CDR3aa: CASSPVAGDSGNTIYF
abundance: NA
j_gene: TRBJ1-3
v_gene: TRBV18
d_gene: NA

CDR3nt: TGTGCCAGCACCTTGGGTCGACGTCGAGGTTACAATGAGCAGTTCTTC
CDR3aa: CASTLGRRRGYNEQFF
abundance: NA
j_gene: TRBJ2-1
v_gene: TRBV7-8
d_gene: NA

CDR3nt: TGTGCCAGCAGTGAACAGGGGATCCCCTACGAGCAGTACTTC
CDR3aa: CASSEQGIPYEQYF
abundance: NA
j_gene: TRBJ2-7
v_gene: TRBV6-1
d_gene: NA

CDR3nt: TGTGCCAGCAGTTATTACTCGGGAGCCAACACCGGGGAGCTGTTTTTT
CDR3aa: CASSYYSGANTGELFF
abundance: NA
j_gene: TRBJ2-2
v_gene: TRBV6-6
d_gene: NA

CDR3nt: TGTGCCAGCAGTGATAGTGGGATTAATTCACCCCTCCACTTT
CDR3aa: CASSDSGINSPLHF
abundance: NA
j_gene: TRBJ1-6
v_gene: TRBV6-1
d_gene: NA

CDR3nt: TGTGCCAGCTCACCACCATTTAGCGGGAACACCGGGGAGCTGTTTTTT
CDR3aa: CASSPPFSGNTGELFF
abundance: NA
j_gene: TRBJ2-2
v_gene: TRBV18
d_gene: NA

CDR3nt: TGCAGCGTTGCGAGCGGGGGCCAAGAGACCCAGTACTTC
CDR3aa: CSVASGGQETQYF
abundance: NA
j_gene: TRBJ2-5
v_gene: TRBV29-1
d_gene: TRBD2

CDR3nt: TGTGCCAGCAACCGCCACCGGGACAGGGGGTTCGGCACTGAAGCTTTCTTT
CDR3aa: CASNRHRDRGFGTEAFF
abundance: NA
j_gene: TRBJ1-1
v_gene: TRBV27
d_gene: TRBD1

CDR3nt: TGTGCCACACCCCGGGGTTCACCCCTCCACTTT
CDR3aa: CATPRGSPLHF
abundance: NA
j_gene: TRBJ1-6
v_gene: TRBV10-3
d_gene: NA

CDR3nt: TGTGCCAGTAGTCCACAGGGTCCTGTAGGCGGGGAGCTGTTTTTT
CDR3aa: CASSPQGPVGGELFF
abundance: few
j_gene: TRBJ2-2
v_gene: TRBV19
d_gene: NA

CDR3nt: TGTGCCAGCAGCTTAGTGGGGAGCACAGATACGCAGTATTTT
CDR3aa: CASSLVGSTDTQYF
abundance: once
j_gene: TRBJ2-3
v_gene: TRBV11-2
d_gene: NA

CDR3nt: TGTGCCAGCTCTCAGATTGGTGAAAAACTGTTTTTT
CDR3aa: CASSQIGEKLFF
abundance: once
j_gene: TRBJ1-4
v_gene: TRBV18
d_gene: NA

CDR3nt: TGCGCCAGCAGCCATAACCGACAGGGGCCTACCTACAATGAGCAGTTCTTC
CDR3aa: CASSHNRQGPTYNEQFF
abundance: NA
j_gene: TRBJ2-1
v_gene: TRBV4-1
d_gene: TRBD1

CDR3nt: TGTGCCAGCAGTGAGAGTCAGGGGGCCACCGGGGAGCTGTTTTTT
CDR3aa: CASSESQGATGELFF
abundance: NA
j_gene: TRBJ2-2
v_gene: TRBV2
d_gene: TRBD1

CDR3nt: TGTGCCAGCAGCCCAGAAATCCTACGCACCGGGGAGCTGTTTTTT
CDR3aa: CASSPEILRTGELFF
abundance: NA
j_gene: TRBJ2-2
v_gene: TRBV5-8
d_gene: NA

CDR3nt: TGTGCCAGCAGTGATATAGGCGAGCAGTACTTC
CDR3aa: CASSDIGEQYF
abundance: NA
j_gene: TRBJ2-7
v_gene: TRBV2
d_gene: NA

CDR3nt: TGCAGCGTTCTCACAGCGGGGGGGTTTCCAGAGACCCAGTACTTC
CDR3aa: CSVLTAGGFPETQYF
abundance: NA
j_gene: TRBJ2-5
v_gene: TRBV29-1
d_gene: TRBD2

CDR3nt: TGTGCCATCAGTGCCCAGAAAAACGTTAGTCCCTACGAGCAGTACTTC
CDR3aa: CAISAQKNVSPYEQYF
abundance: NA
j_gene: TRBJ2-7
v_gene: TRBV10-3
d_gene: NA

CDR3nt: TGTGCCAGCAGTTATCGGGGGATCGAAGTCTCCTACGAGCAGTACTTC
CDR3aa: CASSYRGIEVSYEQYF
abundance: NA
j_gene: TRBJ2-7
v_gene: TRBV6-5
d_gene: NA

CDR3nt: TGTGCCAGTAGCCACAGGGTGAGTGGGGCCAACGTCCTGACTTTC
CDR3aa: CASSHRVSGANVLTF
abundance: NA
j_gene: TRBJ2-6
v_gene: TRBV19
d_gene: NA

CDR3nt: TGTGCCAGCTCACCATCCCAGTACAATGAGCAGTTCTTC
CDR3aa: CASSPSQYNEQFF
abundance: NA
j_gene: TRBJ2-1
v_gene: TRBV18
d_gene: NA

CDR3nt: TGTGCCAGCAGCAAAGATCAAAGACCTATCTATAATTCACCCCTCCACTTT
CDR3aa: CASSKDQRPIYNSPLHF
abundance: NA
j_gene: TRBJ1-6
v_gene: TRBV21-1
d_gene: NA

CDR3nt: TGTGCCATCACCGGGACGGGAAACTATGGCTACACCTTC
CDR3aa: CAITGTGNYGYTF
abundance: NA
j_gene: TRBJ1-2
v_gene: TRBV10-3
d_gene: NA

CDR3nt: TGTGCCAGCTCACCACGGAGCAATCAGCCCCAGCATTTT
CDR3aa: CASSPRSNQPQHF
abundance: few
j_gene: TRBJ1-5
v_gene: TRBV18
d_gene: NA

CDR3nt: TGTGCCAGCAGCTTAGAAGGGGGGCGAAACAATGAGCAGTTCTTC
CDR3aa: CASSLEGGRNNEQFF
abundance: NA
j_gene: TRBJ2-1
v_gene: TRBV11-2
d_gene: NA

CDR3nt: TGTGCCAGCAGTTTCCCCCAGGGAGGTGGAAATTCACCCCTCCACTTT
CDR3aa: CASSFPQGGGNSPLHF
abundance: NA
j_gene: TRBJ1-6
v_gene: TRBV28
d_gene: NA

CDR3nt: TGTGCCAGCAGCTTGGGCAGGGGAAACACCATATATTTT
CDR3aa: CASSLGRGNTIYF
abundance: NA
j_gene: TRBJ1-3
v_gene: TRBV5-6
d_gene: NA

CDR3nt: TGTGCCAGCAGCCCCCGGGACAGGGGTTCCTACAATGAGCAGTTCTTC
CDR3aa: CASSPRDRGSYNEQFF
abundance: NA
j_gene: TRBJ2-1
v_gene: TRBV11-2
d_gene: TRBD1

CDR3nt: TGTGCCAGCAGCGCGGGGAGGGTTGGATCACCCCTCCACTTT
CDR3aa: CASSAGRVGSPLHF
abundance: NA
j_gene: TRBJ1-6
v_gene: TRBV5-6
d_gene: NA

CDR3nt: TGTGCCAGCAGAGCATTTGGAGGGAACCAAGAGACCCAGTACTTC
CDR3aa: CASRAFGGNQETQYF
abundance: NA
j_gene: TRBJ2-5
v_gene: TRBV6-1
d_gene: NA

CDR3nt: TGCGCCAGCAGCACGTCAGGGGGGAGCAATCAGCCCCAGCATTTT
CDR3aa: CASSTSGGSNQPQHF
abundance: NA
j_gene: TRBJ1-5
v_gene: TRBV5-1
d_gene: TRBD1

CDR3nt: TGCGCCAGCAGATTAGCCAGGGGGTCCTTCATGAACACTGAAGCTTTCTTT
CDR3aa: CASRLARGSFMNTEAFF
abundance: NA
j_gene: TRBJ1-1
v_gene: TRBV10-1
d_gene: TRBD1

CDR3nt: TGTGCCACCACAGGCGCGGCGGCTAGCGACTACAATGAGCAGTTCTTC
CDR3aa: CATTGAAASDYNEQFF
abundance: few
j_gene: TRBJ2-1
v_gene: TRBV19
d_gene: NA

CDR3nt: TGTGCCAGCAGCGTAACAGGGGTCTCTGAAGCTTTCTTT
CDR3aa: CASSVTGVSEAFF
abundance: once
j_gene: TRBJ1-1
v_gene: TRBV7-6
d_gene: TRBD1

CDR3nt: TGTGCCAGCAGCCAGGGACCGGTGGACGGCTACACCTTC
CDR3aa: CASSQGPVDGYTF
abundance: NA
j_gene: TRBJ1-2
v_gene: TRBV7-2
d_gene: NA

CDR3nt: TGTGCCAGCAGCTTAGTAGTGGGCAAAGTGGGTACAGATACGCAGTATTTT
CDR3aa: CASSLVVGKVGTDTQYF
abundance: NA
j_gene: TRBJ2-3
v_gene: TRBV11-3
d_gene: NA

CDR3nt: TGTGCCAGCAGTGAATGGGGGGGGGAGACCCAGTACTTC
CDR3aa: CASSEWGGETQYF
abundance: NA
j_gene: TRBJ2-5
v_gene: TRBV2
d_gene: TRBD2

CDR3nt: TGTGCCACCAGCAGATACCGACAGGGTTTTGGCTACACCTTC
CDR3aa: CATSRYRQGFGYTF
abundance: NA
j_gene: TRBJ1-2
v_gene: TRBV15
d_gene: TRBD1

CDR3nt: TGTGCCAGCAGGGATGACAGGGACCTCGAGACCCAGTACTTC
CDR3aa: CASRDDRDLETQYF
abundance: few
j_gene: TRBJ2-5
v_gene: TRBV2
d_gene: TRBD1

CDR3nt: TGTGCCAGCAGCCCAGCGACAGGGGGAAACTATGGCTACACCTTC
CDR3aa: CASSPATGGNYGYTF
abundance: NA
j_gene: TRBJ1-2
v_gene: TRBV7-8
d_gene: TRBD1

CDR3nt: TGTGCCAGCAGTGAATTAGGGGGCGCCCAGACCCAGTACTTC
CDR3aa: CASSELGGAQTQYF
abundance: NA
j_gene: TRBJ2-5
v_gene: TRBV2
d_gene: TRBD1

CDR3nt: TGTGCCAGCAGCGAATCTAGCGGGGGAACCTACAATGAGCAGTTCTTC
CDR3aa: CASSESSGGTYNEQFF
abundance: NA
j_gene: TRBJ2-1
v_gene: TRBV4-2
d_gene: TRBD2

CDR3nt: TGCGCCAGCAGCCATCCGGGACGGGGTAGACGGAGGGAAAAACTGTTTTTT
CDR3aa: CASSHPGRGRRREKLFF
abundance: NA
j_gene: TRBJ1-4
v_gene: TRBV4-1
d_gene: NA

CDR3nt: TGTGCTAGTGGTTGGGGCGGAGAGGACAGGGGGTGGAAGCCCCAGCATTTT
CDR3aa: CASGWGGEDRGWKPQHF
abundance: NA
j_gene: TRBJ1-5
v_gene: TRBV12-5
d_gene: TRBD1

CDR3nt: TGCGCCAGCAGTGGCTTTAGCGGCCCCGCCGGGGAGCAGTACTTC
CDR3aa: CASSGFSGPAGEQYF
abundance: NA
j_gene: TRBJ2-7
v_gene: TRBV10-1
d_gene: NA

CDR3nt: TGCGCCAGCAGCTTGGCATCGGGTGGCTACACCTTC
CDR3aa: CASSLASGGYTF
abundance: NA
j_gene: TRBJ1-2
v_gene: TRBV5-1
d_gene: NA

CDR3nt: TGTGCCAGCAGCTTATCGTTTGGAGAGACCCAGTACTTC
CDR3aa: CASSLSFGETQYF
abundance: NA
j_gene: TRBJ2-5
v_gene: TRBV7-2
d_gene: NA

CDR3nt: TGCGCCAGCAGCTTGGAACCTGGGACCGCGGTTGGCTACACCTTC
CDR3aa: CASSLEPGTAVGYTF
abundance: NA
j_gene: TRBJ1-2
v_gene: TRBV5-1
d_gene: NA

CDR3nt: TGTGCCAGCAGTTACCCCGGACAGGGTCACTACGAGCAGTACTTC
CDR3aa: CASSYPGQGHYEQYF
abundance: NA
j_gene: TRBJ2-7
v_gene: TRBV6-5
d_gene: TRBD1

CDR3nt: TGTGCCAGCTCACCACCGGGGCGTTCCCACGAGCAGTACTTC
CDR3aa: CASSPPGRSHEQYF
abundance: NA
j_gene: TRBJ2-7
v_gene: TRBV18
d_gene: NA

CDR3nt: TGCGCCAGCAGCACGGACCGCAGCTCTGGAAACACCATATATTTT
CDR3aa: CASSTDRSSGNTIYF
abundance: NA
j_gene: TRBJ1-3
v_gene: TRBV5-1
d_gene: NA

CDR3nt: TGCGCCAGCAGTGATACGAAGACCCAGTACTTC
CDR3aa: CASSDTKTQYF
abundance: once
j_gene: TRBJ2-5
v_gene: TRBV10-1
d_gene: NA

CDR3nt: TGTGCCACCAGCAGAGACAGGGGGCGGGCAGATACGCAGTATTTT
CDR3aa: CATSRDRGRADTQYF
abundance: NA
j_gene: TRBJ2-3
v_gene: TRBV15
d_gene: TRBD1

CDR3nt: TGTGCCAGCAGCTCCGGACAGGCCGGGGAGACCCAGTACTTC
CDR3aa: CASSSGQAGETQYF
abundance: few
j_gene: TRBJ2-5
v_gene: TRBV4-2
d_gene: TRBD1

CDR3nt: TGCGCCAGCAGCTTGGGGGGGGGTGGGTACTACAATGAGCAGTTCTTC
CDR3aa: CASSLGGGGYYNEQFF
abundance: NA
j_gene: TRBJ2-1
v_gene: TRBV5-1
d_gene: TRBD2

CDR3nt: TGCGCCAGCAGCCAAGGCCGGGATTCACCCCTCCACTTT
CDR3aa: CASSQGRDSPLHF
abundance: NA
j_gene: TRBJ1-6
v_gene: TRBV5-1
d_gene: NA

CDR3nt: TGTGCCAGCAGCTTACAGCGGACTAGCGGGGGAGAGACCCAGTACTTC
CDR3aa: CASSLQRTSGGETQYF
abundance: NA
j_gene: TRBJ2-5
v_gene: TRBV7-9
d_gene: TRBD2

CDR3nt: TGTGCCTGGAGCAGACGGGCGAGGACTGAAGCTTTCTTT
CDR3aa: CAWSRRARTEAFF
abundance: NA
j_gene: TRBJ1-1
v_gene: TRBV30
d_gene: NA